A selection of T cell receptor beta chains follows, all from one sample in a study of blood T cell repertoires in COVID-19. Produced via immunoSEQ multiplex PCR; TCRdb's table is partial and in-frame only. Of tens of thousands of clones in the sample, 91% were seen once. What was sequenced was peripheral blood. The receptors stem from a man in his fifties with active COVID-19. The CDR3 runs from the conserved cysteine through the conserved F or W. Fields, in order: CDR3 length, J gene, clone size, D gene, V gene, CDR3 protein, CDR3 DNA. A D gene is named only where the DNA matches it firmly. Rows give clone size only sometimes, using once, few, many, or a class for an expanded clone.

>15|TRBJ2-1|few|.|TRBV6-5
CASSYSILGNNEQFF
TGTGCCAGCAGTTACTCGATACTAGGAAACAATGAGCAGTTCTTC
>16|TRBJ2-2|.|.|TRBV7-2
CASSLGQVGNTGELFF
TGTGCCAGCAGCTTAGGGCAAGTGGGCAACACCGGGGAGCTGTTTTTT
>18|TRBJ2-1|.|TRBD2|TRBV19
CASSIGVASGRTYNEQFF
TGTGCCAGTAGTATAGGGGTCGCTAGCGGGAGAACCTACAATGAGCAGTTCTTC
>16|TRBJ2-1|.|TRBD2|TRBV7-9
CASTYEGTSGEVEQFF
TGTGCCAGCACCTACGAGGGGACTAGCGGGGAGGTTGAGCAGTTCTTC
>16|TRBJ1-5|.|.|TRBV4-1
CASSQEGGHPNQPQHF
TGCGCCAGCAGCCAAGAGGGGGGTCACCCCAATCAGCCCCAGCATTTT
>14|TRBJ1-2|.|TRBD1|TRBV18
CASSPMGQGVGYTF
TGTGCCAGCTCACCAATGGGACAGGGTGTTGGCTACACCTTC
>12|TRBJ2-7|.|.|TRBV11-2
CASSLPYYEQYF
TGTGCCAGCAGCTTACCGTACTACGAGCAGTACTTC
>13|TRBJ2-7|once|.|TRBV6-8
CASAGGPGYEQYF
TGTGCCAGCGCCGGAGGGCCAGGCTACGAGCAGTACTTC
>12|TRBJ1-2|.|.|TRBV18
CASSQDKGGYTF
TGTGCCAGCTCACAGGACAAGGGAGGCTACACCTTC
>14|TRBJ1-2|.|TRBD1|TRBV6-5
CASSYGQGKYGYTF
TGTGCCAGCAGTTATGGACAGGGCAAGTATGGCTACACCTTC
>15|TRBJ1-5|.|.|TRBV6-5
CASKWRTDLNQPQHF
TGTGCCAGCAAATGGAGGACGGACCTCAATCAGCCCCAGCATTTT
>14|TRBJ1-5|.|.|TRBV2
CATSAAQGNQPQHF
TGTGCCACTTCGGCGGCCCAAGGCAATCAGCCCCAGCATTTT
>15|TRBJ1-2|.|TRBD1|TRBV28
CASSSTGQGVEGYTF
TGTGCCAGCAGTTCGACGGGACAGGGTGTTGAAGGCTACACCTTC
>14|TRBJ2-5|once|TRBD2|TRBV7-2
CASSGAGGPVTQYF
TGTGCCAGCAGCGGGGCGGGAGGGCCGGTGACCCAGTACTTC
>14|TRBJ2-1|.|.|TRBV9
CASSAQTLGNEQFF
TGTGCCAGCAGCGCCCAGACACTAGGCAATGAGCAGTTCTTC
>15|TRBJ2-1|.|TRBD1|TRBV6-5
CASRPGQALHNEQFF
TGTGCCAGCAGGCCGGGACAGGCCCTGCACAATGAGCAGTTCTTC
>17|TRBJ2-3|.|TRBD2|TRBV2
CASRAGRVPTTKDTQYF
TGTGCCAGCAGGGCGGGGAGGGTTCCCACCACTAAAGATACGCAGTATTTT
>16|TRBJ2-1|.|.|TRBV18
CASSPKAGRYDNEQFF
TGTGCCAGCTCACCAAAGGCGGGTAGGTACGACAATGAGCAGTTCTTC
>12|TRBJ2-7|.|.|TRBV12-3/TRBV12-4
CASTLGAREQYF
TGTGCCAGCACCCTTGGGGCTCGCGAGCAGTACTTC
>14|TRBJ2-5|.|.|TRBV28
CASSLSQGSETQYF
TGTGCCAGCAGTTTATCCCAGGGCTCGGAGACCCAGTACTTC
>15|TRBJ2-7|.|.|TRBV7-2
CASSLVRGESYEQYF
TGTGCCAGCAGCTTAGTGCGGGGTGAATCCTACGAGCAGTACTTC
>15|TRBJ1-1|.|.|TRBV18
CASSPRTEAVTEAFF
TGTGCCAGCTCACCCAGGACAGAGGCTGTGACTGAAGCTTTCTTT
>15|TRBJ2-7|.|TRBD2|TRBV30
CAWSKGRAAGSEQYF
TGTGCCTGGAGCAAGGGGAGGGCGGCTGGTTCCGAGCAGTACTTC
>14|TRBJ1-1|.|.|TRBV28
CASSTGEKATEAFF
TGTGCCAGCAGTACCGGGGAGAAAGCCACTGAAGCTTTCTTT
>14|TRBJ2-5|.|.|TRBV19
CASSIGNSQETQYF
TGTGCCAGTAGTATAGGGAACAGCCAAGAGACCCAGTACTTC
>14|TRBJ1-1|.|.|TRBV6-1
CASSEPSGGTEAFF
TGTGCCAGCAGTGAGCCGTCGGGAGGCACTGAAGCTTTCTTT
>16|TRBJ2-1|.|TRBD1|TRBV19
CASSIRDRVSYNEQFF
TGTGCCAGTAGTATCCGGGACAGGGTCTCCTACAATGAGCAGTTCTTC
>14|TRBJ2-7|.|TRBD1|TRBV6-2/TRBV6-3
CASSFGTGGYEQYF
TGTGCCAGCAGTTTCGGGACAGGGGGCTACGAGCAGTACTTC
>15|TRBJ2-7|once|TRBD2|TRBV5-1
CASSLAGGGLYEQYF
TGCGCCAGCAGCTTGGCCGGCGGGGGGCTCTACGAGCAGTACTTC
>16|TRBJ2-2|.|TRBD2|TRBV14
CASSPRLAGPHRGAVF
TGTGCCAGCAGCCCAAGACTAGCGGGGCCGCACCGGGGAGCTGTTTTT
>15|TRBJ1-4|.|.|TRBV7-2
CASSLASYSNEKLFF
TGTGCCAGCAGCTTAGCATCTTACAGTAATGAAAAACTGTTTTTT
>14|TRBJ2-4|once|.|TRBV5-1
CASSLSGAKNIQYF
TGCGCCAGCAGCTTGTCAGGAGCCAAAAACATTCAGTACTTC
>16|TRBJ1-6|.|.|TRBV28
CASRMGGMDYNSPLHF
TGTGCCAGCAGAATGGGCGGGATGGACTATAATTCACCCCTCCACTTT
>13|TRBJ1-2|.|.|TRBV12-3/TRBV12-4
CASSSGQLYGYTF
TGTGCCAGCAGTTCCGGACAGCTCTATGGCTACACCTTC
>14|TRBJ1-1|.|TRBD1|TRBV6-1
CASSDNRGSTEAFF
TGTGCCAGCAGTGACAACAGGGGATCCACTGAAGCTTTCTTT
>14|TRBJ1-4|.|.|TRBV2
CASILGGGDEKLFF
TGTGCTAGTATTCTCGGGGGGGGCGATGAAAAACTGTTTTTT
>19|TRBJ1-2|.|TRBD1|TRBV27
CASSPRRGGTGGFGYGYTF
TGTGCCAGCAGTCCGAGACGAGGTGGGACAGGGGGTTTCGGATATGGCTACACCTTC
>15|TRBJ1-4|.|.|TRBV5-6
CASSKRDRFNEKLFF
TGTGCCAGCAGCAAACGCGACAGATTTAATGAAAAACTGTTTTTT
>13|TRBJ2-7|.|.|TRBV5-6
CASSLTGWDEQYF
TGTGCCAGCAGCTTGACAGGGTGGGACGAGCAGTACTTC
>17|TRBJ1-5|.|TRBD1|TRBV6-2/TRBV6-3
CASSYWDRPYSNQPQHF
TGTGCCAGCAGTTACTGGGACAGACCCTATAGCAATCAGCCCCAGCATTTT
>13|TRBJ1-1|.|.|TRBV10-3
CAIRQFPNTEAFF
TGTGCCATAAGACAGTTCCCGAACACTGAAGCTTTCTTT
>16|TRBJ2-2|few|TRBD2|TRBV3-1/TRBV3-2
CASSLRTSGSTGELFF
TGTGCCAGCAGCCTGAGGACTAGCGGGAGCACCGGGGAGCTGTTTTTT
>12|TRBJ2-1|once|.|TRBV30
CAWRFQANEQFF
TGTGCCTGGAGATTTCAAGCGAATGAGCAGTTCTTC
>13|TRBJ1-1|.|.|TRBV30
CAWDGVTNTEAFF
TGTGCCTGGGACGGGGTGACTAACACTGAAGCTTTCTTT
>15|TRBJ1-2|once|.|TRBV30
CAWRGKRTMNYGYTF
TGTGCCTGGAGGGGAAAAAGGACAATGAACTATGGCTACACCTTC